These 19 T cell receptor beta chains share one sample of origin, sequenced in a study of T cell responses to AZD1222 COVID-19 vaccine. Only in-frame clones appear in the TCRdb table, and some are missing; sequencing was by immunoSEQ multiplex PCR. The sample carries fewer than 120,000 clones, 88% recorded once. Material: peripheral blood, obtained on day 0 of AZD1222 vaccination. These receptors were obtained from an adult in good health.

This chain connects TRBV5-4 to TRBJ2-6; D is possibly TRBD1 (6 bases). The ends were cut back, 1 base at V and 2 bases at J, with 16 bases in the middle. Germline V gives CDR1 SGHNT, CDR2 YYREEE (reference sequence). The CDR3 is 18 residues long. CDR3 sequence (DNA): TGTGCCAGCAGCTTGTGGGCCAGGGGCTCGCCTGGGGCCAACGTCCTGACTTTC. Its protein is CASSLWARGSPGANVLTF.

The rearrangement joins TRBV3-1 (or the pseudogene TRBV3-2) to TRBJ1-2; D gene ambiguous. Germline values: CDR1 LGHDT, CDR2 YNNKEL (reference sequence). The CDR3 runs to 13 residues. With 2 bases removed from V and 6 bases from J, the gap between germline ends came to 10 bases. The CDR3 DNA reads as TGTGCCAGCAGCCAATTGGAGGGTAATGGCTACACCTTC. Its translation is CASSQLEGNGYTF.

This sequence joins TRBV3-1 (or the pseudogene TRBV3-2) and TRBJ1-6, with D unclear. CDR3 size: 16 residues. V was trimmed by 2 bases and J by 9 bases, leaving 17 bases between them. Germline V CDR1 and CDR2: LGHDT, YNNKEL (reference sequence). The CDR3 sequence is CASSQPTQSRPSPLHF. The CDR3 bases are TGTGCCAGCAGCCAACCCACACAGAGCCGGCCTTCACCCCTCCACTTT.

This sequence joins TRBV6-5 and TRBJ1-2; 10 nucleotides align to TRBD1. Germline V gene sequence: CDR1 MNHEY, CDR2 SVGAGI. Trimming cost V 2 bases and J 7 bases; bases outside gene matches: 4. This CDR3 spans 14 amino acids. The CDR3 DNA follows: TGTGCCAGCAGTTACGACAGGGGGCGCTCTGGCTACACCTTC. Translated: CASSYDRGRSGYTF.

A few counts support this clone. V and J are TRBV11-2 and TRBJ1-3; D gene unclear. Germline V lookup: CDR1 SGHAT, CDR2 FQNNGV. There are 14 residues in the CDR3. Trimming took 6 bases from V and 0 from J, leaving 9 bases between them. The CDR3 DNA reads TGTGCCAGCAGTGGGCTCAACTCTGGAAACACCATATATTTT. Translation: CASSGLNSGNTIYF.

Of note for this clone: At the DNA level, this CDR3 is encoded by other sequences in the same sample as well. CDR3 bases: TGCGCCAGCAGCCTTGGCACCGGGGAGCTGTTTTTT. It is translated as CASSLGTGELFF. This rearrangement joins TRBV10-1 to TRBJ2-2; D is undetermined. The CDR3 totals 12 residues. Germline CDR1 is WNHNN and CDR2 is SYGVQD (reference sequence). V was shortened by 6 bases and J by 4 bases, with 6 bases between the two germline ends.

CDR3 amino acids: CSVGGLAGGLQETQYF. DNA for the CDR3: TGCAGCGTTGGGGGACTAGCGGGAGGCCTCCAAGAGACCCAGTACTTC. The V and J genes are TRBV29-1 and TRBJ2-5, with 15 bases aligning to TRBD2. V lost 4 bases to trimming and J lost 1 base; unmatched junction nucleotides: 4. Germline CDR1 is SQVTM and CDR2 is ANQGSEA. The CDR3 loop spans 16 amino acids.

This chain connects TRBV10-1 to TRBJ1-2; 10 bases fit TRBD1. The CDR3 consists of 13 residues. Germline loops: CDR1 WNHNN, CDR2 SYGVQD (reference sequence). V shed 9 bases, J shed 4 bases, and the junction held 5 bases outside the gene matches. The CDR3 nucleotides read TGCGCCAGGGTGGGACAGGGGAGCTATGGCTACACCTTC. Translation gives CARVGQGSYGYTF.

The J gene is TRBJ1-6, the V gene TRBV19; D not resolved. CDR1 is LNHDA and CDR2 is SQIVND in the germline V gene (reference sequence). The germline V and J ends were trimmed by 3 bases and 8 bases, with 11 bases remaining between them. The CDR3 consists of 14 residues. This chain's CDR3 is CASSMAGAYSPLHF. DNA for the CDR3: TGTGCCAGTAGTATGGCCGGCGCGTATTCACCCCTCCACTTT.

This clone was observed a handful of times. Other DNA sequences in the same sample also yield this CDR3. The chain couples TRBV24-1 to TRBJ2-7; 10 bases match TRBD1. V shed 3 bases, J shed 6 bases, and the junction held 4 bases outside the gene matches. The CDR3 spans 14 residues. The germline gives CDR1 KGHDR, CDR2 SFDVKD. The CDR3 nucleotides are TGTGCCACCAGTGATGGGGACAGGGGTGGCGAGCAGTACTTC. Translated, it gives CATSDGDRGGEQYF.

The genes are TRBV27 and TRBJ2-3; D gene unclear. The germline gives CDR1 MNHEY, CDR2 SMNVEV (reference sequence). The CDR3 is made up of 12 amino acids. The V end was cut by 4 bases, the J end by 9 bases, with 11 bases between. CDR3 amino acids: CASSSTASTQYF. CDR3 nucleotides: TGTGCCAGCAGTTCTACAGCTTCGACGCAGTATTTT.

The chain uses TRBV27 and TRBJ2-1, with D uncertain. Trimming removed 6 bases from V and 5 bases from J, with 11 bases in between. Germline V gene sequence: CDR1 MNHEY, CDR2 SMNVEV (reference sequence). This CDR3 spans 13 amino acids. Here the CDR3 reads CASSPDSDNEQFF. In DNA, the CDR3 is TGTGCCAGCAGCCCTGACTCAGACAATGAGCAGTTCTTC.

This clone was detected only once. The rearrangement joins TRBV5-1 to TRBJ1-1, with 7 bases identical to TRBD1. The CDR3 is 15 amino acids. V shed 3 bases, J shed 0 bases, and the junction held 5 bases outside the gene matches. Germline CDR1 SGHRS, CDR2 YFSETQ. CDR3 sequence: CASSSGGSLNTEAFF. CDR3 sequence (DNA): TGCGCCAGCAGCTCAGGGGGGAGTTTGAACACTGAAGCTTTCTTT. Combining the CDR3 with reference TRBV5-1 and TRBJ1-1 gives the whole variable domain KAGVTQTPRYLIKTRGQQVTLSCSPISGHRSVSWYQQTPGQGLQFLFEYFSETQRNKGNFPGRFSGRQFSNSRSEMNVSTLELGDSALYLCASSSGGSLNTEAFFGQGTRLTVV.

The chain links TRBV2 to TRBJ2-1; TRBD2 agrees at 9 bases. V lost 6 bases and J lost 7; bases outside the gene matches: 13. The CDR3 totals 16 residues. Germline CDR1 SNHLY, CDR2 FYNNEI. The CDR3 sequence is CASRPSRGRAGNEQFF. As DNA, the CDR3 is TGTGCCAGCAGGCCCTCTCGCGGGAGGGCCGGGAATGAGCAGTTCTTC.

J is TRBJ2-7 and V is TRBV14; D is undetermined. Trimming took 3 bases from V and 4 from J, leaving 4 bases between them. This CDR3 is 11 amino acids long. CDR1 and CDR2 from the germline V gene are SGHDN and FVKESK. Here the CDR3 reads CASSHAYEQYF. The CDR3 DNA sequence: TGTGCCAGCAGCCATGCATACGAGCAGTACTTC.

The chain uses TRBV6-5 and TRBJ1-1; D is ambiguous. The CDR3 runs to 11 residues. Trimming pared 4 bases from V and 3 bases from J, leaving 3 bases between. CDR1 MNHEY and CDR2 SVGAGI come from the germline V gene. The CDR3 reads CASSSYTEAFF. CDR3 bases: TGTGCCAGCAGTTCTTACACTGAAGCTTTCTTT.

This clone occurred once. J is TRBJ2-3 and V is TRBV11-1, with D perhaps matching TRBD2 (6 bases). The CDR3 is made up of 15 amino acids. Trimming stripped 2 bases from V and 3 bases from J, with 12 bases between. In germline, CDR1 is SGHAT, CDR2 FQDESV (reference sequence). The CDR3 is CASSLLGGGTDTQYF. The CDR3 coding sequence is TGTGCCAGCAGCTTACTTGGAGGAGGGACAGATACGCAGTATTTT.

The J gene is TRBJ1-2, the V gene TRBV19; D may be TRBD1 (5 bases). The CDR3 sequence is 11 residues long. V lost 10 bases and J lost 7, with 13 bases in between. Germline assignment: CDR1 LNHDA and CDR2 SQIVND (reference sequence). CDR3 residues: CATRGPFGYTF. For the CDR3, the DNA is TGTGCCACGAGGGGTCCCTTTGGCTACACCTTC.

This clone was recorded only once. V is TRBV11-2 and J is TRBJ1-6; D is ambiguous. CDR3 length equals 15 residues. Trimming stripped 1 base from V and 3 bases from J, with 7 bases between. Germline V gene lookup returns CDR1 SGHAT and CDR2 FQNNGV. The CDR3 DNA sequence: TGTGCCAGCAGCTTAGTGCACCTCTATAATTCACCCCTCCACTTT. Its protein product is CASSLVHLYNSPLHF.